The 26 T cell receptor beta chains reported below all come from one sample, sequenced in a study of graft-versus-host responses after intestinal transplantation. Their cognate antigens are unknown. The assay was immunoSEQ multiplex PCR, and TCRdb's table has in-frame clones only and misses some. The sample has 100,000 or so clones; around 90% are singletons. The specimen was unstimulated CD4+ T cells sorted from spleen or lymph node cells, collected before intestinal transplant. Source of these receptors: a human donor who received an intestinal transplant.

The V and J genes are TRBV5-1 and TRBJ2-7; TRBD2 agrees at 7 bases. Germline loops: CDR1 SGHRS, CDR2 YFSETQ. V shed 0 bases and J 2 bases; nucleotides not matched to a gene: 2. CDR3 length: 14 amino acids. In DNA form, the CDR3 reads TGCGCCAGCAGCTTGGATCTAGCGGCCTACGAGCAGTACTTC. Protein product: CASSLDLAAYEQYF. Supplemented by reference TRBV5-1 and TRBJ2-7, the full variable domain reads KAGVTQTPRYLIKTRGQQVTLSCSPISGHRSVSWYQQTPGQGLQFLFEYFSETQRNKGNFPGRFSGRQFSNSRSEMNVSTLELGDSALYLCASSLDLAAYEQYFGPGTRLTVT.

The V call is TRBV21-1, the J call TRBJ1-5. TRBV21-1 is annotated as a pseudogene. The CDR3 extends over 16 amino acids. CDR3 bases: TGTGCCAGCAGTCGAACCGGGGGGGTGAGCAATCAGCCCCAGCATTTT. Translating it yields CASSRTGGVSNQPQHF.

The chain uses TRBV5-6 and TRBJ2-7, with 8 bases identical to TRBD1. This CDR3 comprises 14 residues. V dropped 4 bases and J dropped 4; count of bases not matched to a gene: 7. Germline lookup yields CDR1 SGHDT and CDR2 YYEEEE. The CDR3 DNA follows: TGTGCCAGCAGCCCGGACAGGGCGGGATACGAGCAGTACTTC. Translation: CASSPDRAGYEQYF.

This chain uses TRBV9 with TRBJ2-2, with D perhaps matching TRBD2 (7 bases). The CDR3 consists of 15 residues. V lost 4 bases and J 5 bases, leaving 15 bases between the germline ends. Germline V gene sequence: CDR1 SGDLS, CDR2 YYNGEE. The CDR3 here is CASSPLGGGTGELFF. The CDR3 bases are TGTGCCAGCAGCCCGTTGGGAGGGGGTACCGGGGAGCTGTTTTTT. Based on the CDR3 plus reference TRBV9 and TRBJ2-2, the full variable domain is DSGVTQTPKHLITATGQRVTLRCSPRSGDLSVYWYQQSLDQGLQFLIQYYNGEERAKGNILERFSAQQFPDLHSELNLSSLELGDSALYFCASSPLGGGTGELFFGEGSRLTVL.

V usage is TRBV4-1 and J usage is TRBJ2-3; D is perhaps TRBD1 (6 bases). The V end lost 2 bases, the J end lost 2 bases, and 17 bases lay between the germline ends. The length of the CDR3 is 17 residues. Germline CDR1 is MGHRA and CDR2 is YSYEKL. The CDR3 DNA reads TGCGCCAGCAGCCAATCAAACAGGGCGGCCCTCACAGATACGCAGTATTTT. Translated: CASSQSNRAALTDTQYF.

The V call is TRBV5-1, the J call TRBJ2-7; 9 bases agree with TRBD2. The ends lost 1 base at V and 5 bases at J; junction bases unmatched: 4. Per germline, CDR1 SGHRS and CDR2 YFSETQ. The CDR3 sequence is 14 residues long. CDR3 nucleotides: TGCGCCAGCAGCTTGTGGCGGGAGGGAGACGAGCAGTACTTC. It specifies CASSLWREGDEQYF.

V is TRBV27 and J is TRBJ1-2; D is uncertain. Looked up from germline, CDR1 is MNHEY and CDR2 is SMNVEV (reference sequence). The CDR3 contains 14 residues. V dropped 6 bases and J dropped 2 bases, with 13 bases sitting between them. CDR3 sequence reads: CASSPLGVNYGYTF. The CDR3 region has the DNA TGTGCCAGCAGCCCTCTGGGCGTCAACTATGGCTACACCTTC.

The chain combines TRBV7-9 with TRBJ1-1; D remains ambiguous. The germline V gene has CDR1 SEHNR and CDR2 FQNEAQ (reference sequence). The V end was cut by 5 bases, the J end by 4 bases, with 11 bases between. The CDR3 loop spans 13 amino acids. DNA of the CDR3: TGTGCCAGCAGCCGAGTCGTAAGCACTGAAGCTTTCTTT. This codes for CASSRVVSTEAFF.

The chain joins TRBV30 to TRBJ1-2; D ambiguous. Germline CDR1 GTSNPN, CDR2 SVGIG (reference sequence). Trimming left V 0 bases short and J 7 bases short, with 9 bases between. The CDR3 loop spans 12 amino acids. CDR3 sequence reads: CAWSVRAGGYTF. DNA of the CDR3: TGTGCCTGGAGTGTGAGGGCTGGTGGCTACACCTTC.

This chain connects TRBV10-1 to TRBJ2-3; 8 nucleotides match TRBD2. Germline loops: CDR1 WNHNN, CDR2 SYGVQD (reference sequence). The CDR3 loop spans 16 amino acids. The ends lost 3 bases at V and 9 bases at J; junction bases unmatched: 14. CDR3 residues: CASSDNGAGASGTQYF. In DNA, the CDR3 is TGCGCCAGCAGTGATAATGGAGCGGGGGCCTCCGGGACGCAGTATTTT.

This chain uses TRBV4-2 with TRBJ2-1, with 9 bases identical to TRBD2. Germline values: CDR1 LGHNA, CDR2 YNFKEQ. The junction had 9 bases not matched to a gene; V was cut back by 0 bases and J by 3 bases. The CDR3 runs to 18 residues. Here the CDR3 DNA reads TGTGCCAGCAGCCAAGACCCGACCGGGACTAGCAGCTACAATGAGCAGTTCTTC. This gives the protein CASSQDPTGTSSYNEQFF.

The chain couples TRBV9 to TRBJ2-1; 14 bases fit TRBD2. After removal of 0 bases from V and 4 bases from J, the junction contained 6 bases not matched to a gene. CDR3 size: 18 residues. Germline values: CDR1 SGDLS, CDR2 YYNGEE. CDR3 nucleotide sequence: TGTGCCAGCAGCGTAGGAGGGACTAGCGGGGGCTTTTACAATGAGCAGTTCTTC. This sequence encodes CASSVGGTSGGFYNEQFF.

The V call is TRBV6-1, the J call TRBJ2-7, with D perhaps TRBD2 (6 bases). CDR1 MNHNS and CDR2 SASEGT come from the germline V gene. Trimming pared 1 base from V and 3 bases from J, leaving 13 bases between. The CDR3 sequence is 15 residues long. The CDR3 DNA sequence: TGTGCCAGCAGTGAAGGGGAGGCCCGCTACTACGAGCAGTACTTC. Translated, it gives CASSEGEARYYEQYF.

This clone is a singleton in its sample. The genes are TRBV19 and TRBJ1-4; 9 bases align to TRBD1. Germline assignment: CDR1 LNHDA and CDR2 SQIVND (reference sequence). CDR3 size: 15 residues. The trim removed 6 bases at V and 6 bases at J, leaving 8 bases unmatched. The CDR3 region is CASRAGTGLYEKLFF. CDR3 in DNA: TGTGCCAGTAGAGCCGGGACAGGGCTTTATGAAAAACTGTTTTTT.

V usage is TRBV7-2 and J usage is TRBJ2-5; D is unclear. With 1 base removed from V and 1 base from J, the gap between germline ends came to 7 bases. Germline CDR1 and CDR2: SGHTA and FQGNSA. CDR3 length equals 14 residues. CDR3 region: CASSLVAVQETQYF. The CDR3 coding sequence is TGTGCCAGCAGCTTAGTGGCAGTCCAAGAGACCCAGTACTTC.

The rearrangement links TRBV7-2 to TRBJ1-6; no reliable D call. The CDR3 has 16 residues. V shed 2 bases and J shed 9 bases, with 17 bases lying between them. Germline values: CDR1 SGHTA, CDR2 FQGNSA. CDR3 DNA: TGTGCCAGCAGCTTAATCGGGAGGTTTTCTAGTTCACCCCTCCACTTT. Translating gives CASSLIGRFSSSPLHF. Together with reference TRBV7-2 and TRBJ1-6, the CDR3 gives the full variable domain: GAGVSQSPSNKVTEKGKDVELRCDPISGHTALYWYRQSLGQGLEFLIYFQGNSAPDKSGLPSDRFSAERTGGSVSTLTIQRTQQEDSAVYLCASSLIGRFSSSPLHFGNGTRLTVT.

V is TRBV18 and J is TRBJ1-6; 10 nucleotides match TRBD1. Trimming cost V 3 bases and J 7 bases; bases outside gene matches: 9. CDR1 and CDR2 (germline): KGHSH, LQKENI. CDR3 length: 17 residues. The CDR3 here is CASSPFGQGDSNSPLHF. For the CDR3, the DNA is TGTGCCAGCTCACCCTTCGGACAGGGGGACTCAAATTCACCCCTCCACTTT.

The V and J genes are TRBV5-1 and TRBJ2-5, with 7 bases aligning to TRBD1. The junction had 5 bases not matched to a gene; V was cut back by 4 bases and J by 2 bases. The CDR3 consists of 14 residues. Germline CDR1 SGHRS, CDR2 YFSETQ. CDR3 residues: CASSPGQWQETQYF. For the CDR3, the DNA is TGCGCCAGCAGCCCGGGACAGTGGCAAGAGACCCAGTACTTC.

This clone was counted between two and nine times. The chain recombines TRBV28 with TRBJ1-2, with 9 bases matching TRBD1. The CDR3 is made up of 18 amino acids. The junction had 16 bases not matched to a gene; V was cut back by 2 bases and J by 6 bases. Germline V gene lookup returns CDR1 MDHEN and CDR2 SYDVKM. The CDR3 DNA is TGTGCCAGCAGTTTACTGTCACTTGCACAGGACAGGGGTGATGGCTACACCTTC. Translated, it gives CASSLLSLAQDRGDGYTF.

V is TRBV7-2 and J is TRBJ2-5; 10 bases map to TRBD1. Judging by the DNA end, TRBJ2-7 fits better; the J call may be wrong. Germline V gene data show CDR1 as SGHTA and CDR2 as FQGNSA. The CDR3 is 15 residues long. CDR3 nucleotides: TGTGCCAGCAGCCAAACCGGGACAGGGGCCTACGAGCAGTACTTC. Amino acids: CASSQTGTGAYEQYF.

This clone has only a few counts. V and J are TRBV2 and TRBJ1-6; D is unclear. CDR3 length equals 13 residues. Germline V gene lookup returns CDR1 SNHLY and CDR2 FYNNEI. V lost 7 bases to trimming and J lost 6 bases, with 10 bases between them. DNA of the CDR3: TGTGCCAGCACCCCGTATCTTAATTCACCCCTCCACTTT. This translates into CASTPYLNSPLHF.

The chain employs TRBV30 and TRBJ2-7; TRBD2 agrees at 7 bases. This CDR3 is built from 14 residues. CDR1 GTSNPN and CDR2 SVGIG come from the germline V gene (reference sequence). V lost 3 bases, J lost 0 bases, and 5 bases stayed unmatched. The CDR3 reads CAWSGGGLSYEQYF. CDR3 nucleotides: TGTGCCTGGAGCGGGGGAGGGCTCTCCTACGAGCAGTACTTC. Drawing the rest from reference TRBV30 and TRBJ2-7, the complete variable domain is SQTIHQWPATLVQPVGSPLSLECTVEGTSNPNLYWYRQAAGRGLQLLFYSVGIGQISSEVPQNLSASRPQDRQFILSSKKLLLSDSGFYLCAWSGGGLSYEQYFGPGTRLTVT.

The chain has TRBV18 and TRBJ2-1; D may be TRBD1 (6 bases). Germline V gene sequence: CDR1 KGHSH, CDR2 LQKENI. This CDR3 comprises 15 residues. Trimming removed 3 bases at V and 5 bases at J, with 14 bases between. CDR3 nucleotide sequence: TGTGCCAGCTCACCTGGACAGCCGGGGAACAATGAGCAGTTCTTC. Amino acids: CASSPGQPGNNEQFF.

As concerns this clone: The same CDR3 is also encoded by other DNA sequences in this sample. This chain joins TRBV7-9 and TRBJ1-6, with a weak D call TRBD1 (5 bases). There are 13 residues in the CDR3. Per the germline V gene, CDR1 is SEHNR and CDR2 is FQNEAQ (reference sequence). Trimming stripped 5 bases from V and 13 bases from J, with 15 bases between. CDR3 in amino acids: CASSPNGASPLHF. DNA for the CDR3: TGTGCCAGCAGCCCAAATGGGGCCTCGCCCCTCCACTTT.

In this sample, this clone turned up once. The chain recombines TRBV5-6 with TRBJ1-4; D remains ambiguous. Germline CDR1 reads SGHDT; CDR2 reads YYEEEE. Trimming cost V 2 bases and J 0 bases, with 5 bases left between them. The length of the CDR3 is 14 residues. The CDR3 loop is CASSLRATNEKLFF. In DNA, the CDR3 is TGTGCCAGCAGCTTACGGGCAACTAATGAAAAACTGTTTTTT.

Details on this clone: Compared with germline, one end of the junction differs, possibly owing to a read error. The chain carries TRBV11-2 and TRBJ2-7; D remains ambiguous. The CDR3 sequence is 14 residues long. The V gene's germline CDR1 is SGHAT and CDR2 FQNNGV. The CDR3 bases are TGTGCCAGCAGCCCCCTATCTCTAGAGACCGCTTCAAGCTTC. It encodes CASSPLSLETASSF. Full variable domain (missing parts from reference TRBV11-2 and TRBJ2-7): EAGVAQSPRYKIIEKRQSVAFWCNPISGHATLYWYQQILGQGPKLLIQFQNNGVVDDSQLPKDRFSAERLKGVDSTLKIQPAKLEDSAVYLCASSPLSLETASSFGPGTRLTVT.